By share of the sample, the clone carrying this T cell receptor (beta chain) is medium-sized. TCRdb re-derived calls from the PCR reads in MiXCR, one entry per CDR3 protein. The table includes 3,000 to 3,500 distinct CDR3 sequences, roughly 26% detected once. The sample belongs to a study of CXCR3 chemokines and chemotherapy response in bladder cancer. The V and J ends lost 8 bases and 7 bases respectively, with 11 bases between them. Germline V CDR1 and CDR2: SEHNR, FQNEAQ (reference sequence). The CDR3 has 12 residues. The gene calls are TRBV7-9 and TRBJ2-2; tentatively, D is TRBD2 (5 bases). This specimen was acquired from a patient whose treatment included neoadjuvant chemotherapy. The source is a human donor with bladder cancer that did not respond to neoadjuvant chemotherapy. The CDR3 protein is CASLLAGGELFF. The CDR3 DNA follows: TGTGCCAGCCTCCTGGCGGGCGGGGAGCTGTTTTTT.